Listed below are T cell receptor beta chains from one sample, sequenced in a study of tumor and adjacent non-tumor tissue in lung cancer. From the multiplex PCR reads, TCRdb called clonotypes with MiXCR, one entry per CDR3 protein. Of 60,000 to 85,000 distinct CDR3 sequences listed, under 80% were seen once; the top ten hold 40% to 45%. Sequenced material: distant non-tumor lung tissue. The source of these receptors is a man in his 60s with non-small cell lung cancer. The CDR3 runs from the conserved cysteine through the conserved F or W. A D gene is named only where the DNA matches it firmly. Some rows have no size entry. The others give once, few or many, or a class for an expanded clone.

CASNKDTYQETWYF	TGTGCCAGCAACAAAGACACGTACCAAGAGACCTGGTACTTC	.	TRBV11-1	TRBJ2-5	.
CASSMTDGEAFF	TGTGCCAGTAGTATGACCGACGGTGAAGCTTTCTTT	.	TRBV19	TRBJ1-1	few
CASSYTSGTGDLFF	TGTGCCAGTAGCTATACCAGTGGGACCGGGGACCTGTTTTTT	.	TRBV11-1	TRBJ2-2	.
CASSLYPLTKNIQYF	TGTGCCAGTAGTTTATATCCCCTAACCAAAAACATTCAGTACTTC	.	TRBV28	TRBJ2-4	.
CPSKGEGVYNEQFF	TGCCCCAGCAAGGGGGAAGGGGTCTACAATGAGCAGTTCTTC	.	TRBV5-1	TRBJ2-1	.
CASSPGRGTEAFF	TGTGCAAGCAGCCCCGGGCGGGGCACTGAAGCTTTCTTT	.	TRBV11-2	TRBJ1-1	once
CASSELAGATRELFF	TGTGCCAGCAGTGAACTAGCGGGAGCCACCCGGGAGCTGTTTTTT	TRBD2	TRBV6-1	TRBJ2-2	.
CSVALGRDQPQQF	TGCAGCGTTGCTCTTGGGCGAGATCAGCCCCAGCAGTTT	.	TRBV29-1	TRBJ1-5	.
CSVDSGSTYNVQFF	TGCAGCGTGGATAGCGGGAGCACCTACAATGTGCAATTCTTC	TRBD2	TRBV29-1	TRBJ2-1	.
CTISESIGDQWPQHF	TGTACCATCAGTGAGTCTATCGGGGACCAGTGGCCCCAGCATTTT	.	TRBV10-3	TRBJ1-5	.
CASCSERDSYVQYF	TGTGCCAGCTGTTCCGAAAGGGACAGCTACGTGCAGTACTTC	TRBD1	TRBV28	TRBJ2-7	.
CTWKPKWGDRFYEQYF	TGTACCTGGAAACCTAAATGGGGGGACAGATTCTATGAGCAGTACTTC	.	TRBV30	TRBJ2-7	.
CSVEGDRQGYTF	TGCAGCGTTGAGGGGGACAGACAGGGCTACACCTTC	TRBD1	TRBV29-1	TRBJ1-2	medium-sized
CSVILQGRVGETQYF	TGCAGCGTCATCTTACAGGGGCGCGTAGGAGAGACCCAGTACTTC	TRBD1	TRBV29-1	TRBJ2-5	.
CTSTRQGYTDTQYF	TGTACCAGCACCCGACAGGGCTACACAGATACGCAGTATTTT	TRBD1	TRBV11-2	TRBJ2-3	.
CASSISTGPETQYF	TGTGCCAGCAGCATATCGACAGGGCCAGAGACCCAGTACTTC	TRBD1	TRBV9	TRBJ2-5	.
CASSVSGRSDQPKHF	TGTGCCAGCAGTGTCTCTGGACGTTCCGATCAGCCCAAGCATTTT	.	TRBV6-2/TRBV6-3	TRBJ1-5	.
CASSFSRGETAEQYF	TGTGCCAGCAGCTTCTCGAGGGGGGAGACGGCCGAGCAGTACTTC	.	TRBV6-5	TRBJ2-7	.
CTSSLDGDSWGNTEVFF	TGTACCAGCAGCCTAGATGGGGACAGCTGGGGAAACACTGAAGTTTTCTTT	TRBD1	TRBV7-8	TRBJ1-1	.
CAGHPSKNEQFF	TGTGCCGGTCACCCCAGTAAGAATGAACAGTTCTTC	.	TRBV6-5	TRBJ2-1	.
CASTSLTSQWDTDTQYF	TGTGCCAGCACTTCGCTGACTAGCCAGTGGGACACTGATACGCAGTATTTT	.	TRBV28	TRBJ2-3	.
CASSLGRGTRDEQFF	TGTGCCAGCAGCCTAGGCAGGGGCACGCGAGATGAGCAGTTCTTC	.	TRBV9	TRBJ2-1	few
CVSSPTAGSYEQYF	TGTGTCAGCAGTCCCACAGCGGGTTCCTACGAGCAGTACTTC	.	TRBV6-5	TRBJ2-7	few
CASSEVTGELFF	TGTGCCAGCAGCGAAGTCACCGGGGAGCTGTTTTTT	.	TRBV11-2	TRBJ2-2	.
CSVRGGGNQPQHF	TGCAGTGTGAGAGGTGGCGGCAATCAGCCCCAGCACTTT	.	TRBV29-1	TRBJ1-5	.
CPSSWGGYEQYF	TGTCCCAGCAGCTGGGGCGGCTATGAGCAGTACTTC	.	TRBV5-4	TRBJ2-7	.
CASSAGIRASEQYF	TGCGCCAGCAGCGCCGGGATAAGGGCTTCTGAGCAGTACTTC	.	TRBV5-1	TRBJ2-7	once
CASTRQGPYNEQSF	TGTGCCAGCACTAGACAGGGCCCCTACAATGAGCAGTCCTTC	TRBD1	TRBV6-2/TRBV6-3	TRBJ2-1	.
CASCEALGVLYF	TGTGCCAGCTGTGAAGCGCTGGGAGTTTTGTATTTC	.	TRBV2	TRBJ2-3	.
CASRLAGGYEETRYF	TGTGCCAGCAGGCTAGCTGGAGGGTACGAAGAGACCCGGTACTTC	.	TRBV12-3/TRBV12-4	TRBJ2-5	few
CASSSGVADSTVTQFF	TGTGCCAGCAGCTCCGGGGTAGCAGATAGCACAGTTACGCAGTTTTTT	.	TRBV11-3	TRBJ2-3	.
CSTYPHAHGTDTQYF	TGCAGCACATATCCACATGCCCACGGGACAGATACGCAGTATTTT	.	TRBV29-1	TRBJ2-3	.
CASSLGGASNQPQHF	TGCGCCAGCAGCTTGGGGGGGGCTAGCAATCAGCCCCAGCATTTT	.	TRBV5-1	TRBJ1-5	many
CSVAYRYQETQYF	TGCAGCGTTGCGTACAGATACCAAGAGACCCAGTATTTC	.	TRBV29-1	TRBJ2-5	.
CASSLEREAQYF	TGTGCCAGCAGCTTAGAGCGAGAGGCCCAGTACTTC	.	TRBV11-1	TRBJ2-5	.
CASSAEASGNPGWFF	TGCGCCAGCAGCGCCGAGGCTAGCGGGAACCCGGGGTGGTTCTTC	TRBD2	TRBV5-1	TRBJ2-1	few
CASSPIELKPGDTQYF	TGTGCCAGCAGCCCTATCGAGCTGAAGCCCGGAGATACGCAGTATTTT	.	TRBV5-4	TRBJ2-3	.
CRARDLGRFRQPQHF	TGCCGTGCTAGAGATCTTGGCAGATTCAGGCAGCCCCAGCATTTT	.	TRBV20-1	TRBJ1-5	.
CSEYPQAHGTDTQYF	TGCAGCGAATACCCACAGGCCCACGGGACAGATACGCAGTATTTT	.	TRBV29-1	TRBJ2-3	.
CASSQVGTSDTDTQYF	TGTGCCAGCAGCCAAGTAGGCACTAGCGACACAGATACGCAATATTTT	TRBD2	TRBV4-2	TRBJ2-3	.
CASSQEGASPLHF	TGTGCCAGCAGCCAAGAGGGTGCGTCACCCCTCCACTTT	.	TRBV4-2	TRBJ1-6	many
CASSLAESGTQYF	TGTGCCAGCAGCTTAGCGGAGTCAGGTACGCAGTATTTT	.	TRBV11-2	TRBJ2-3	.
CASSFEGQGAWNERLF	TGTGCCAGCAGCTTTGAGGGACAGGGGGCCTGGAATGAGCGGCTCTTC	TRBD1	TRBV5-6	TRBJ2-1	.
CASRQGGDQPQHF	TGTGCCAGTAGACAGGGCGGGGATCAGCCCCAGCATTTT	TRBD1	TRBV12-3/TRBV12-4	TRBJ1-5	.
CTSSQLAGGSGGANVLTF	TGTACCAGCAGCCAACTAGCGGGAGGATCAGGGGGGGCCAACGTCCTGACTTTC	TRBD2	TRBV5-4	TRBJ2-6	.
CASSLAPKERLYF	TGTGCCAGTAGTTTAGCGCCCAAGGAACGCTTGTATTTT	.	TRBV12-3/TRBV12-4	TRBJ1-4	.
CVSSQGSYVQYF	TGTGTCAGCAGCCAGGGTTCCTACGTGCAGTACTTC	.	TRBV2	TRBJ2-7	.
CASSNIASGKRETQYF	TGCGCCAGCAGTAACATCGCTAGCGGGAAGAGGGAGACCCAGTACTTC	TRBD2	TRBV10-1	TRBJ2-5	.
CAISQHWVGGRGYEQYF	TGCGCCATTAGCCAACATTGGGTTGGCGGGAGGGGGTACGAGCAGTACTTC	TRBD2	TRBV4-1	TRBJ2-7	.
CTISEHGTSMRDSGANVLTF	TGTACCATCAGTGAACATGGGACTAGCATGAGGGATTCTGGGGCCAACGTCCTGACTTTC	TRBD2	TRBV10-3	TRBJ2-6	.
CRASLASGGVNEQSF	TGCAGAGCTAGTCTGGCTAGTGGAGGGGTCAATGAGCAGTCCTTC	.	TRBV20-1	TRBJ2-1	.
CASSLQGNTEAFF	TGTGCCAGCAGTTTGCAGGGGAACACTGAAGCTTTCTTT	.	TRBV28	TRBJ1-1	many
CASSLESGRIGTDTQYF	TGCGCCAGCAGCTTGGAGTCTGGGCGCATTGGCACAGATACGCAGTATTTT	.	TRBV5-1	TRBJ2-3	many